This T cell receptor beta chain was observed in a study of blood T cell repertoires in COVID-19. Study-level background: The United States, Italy and Spain supplied acute and convalescent COVID-19 samples. T cells, B-cell-depleted T cells, or PBMCs provided the cDNA or gDNA that served as material.

CDR1 is SEHNR, CDR2 FQNEAQ, per germline (reference sequence). V lost 3 bases, J lost 5 bases, and 19 bases lay in between. The CDR3 loop spans 16 amino acids. This table comes from immunoSEQ multiplex PCR, and its TCRdb copy is limited to in-frame clones, with some not included. Of about 49,000 clones detected, around nine tenths appear once; the ten largest clones hold about 3.1%. The specimen was peripheral blood. The clonotype comes from a human donor in a cohort sampled during active COVID-19. The chain has TRBV7-9 and TRBJ1-2, with D tentatively TRBD1 (5 bases). Here the CDR3 DNA reads TGTGCCAGCAGCTTTAGGGGTCTAGGCGGTTTGTATGGCTACACCTTC. Translated, it gives CASSFRGLGGLYGYTF.